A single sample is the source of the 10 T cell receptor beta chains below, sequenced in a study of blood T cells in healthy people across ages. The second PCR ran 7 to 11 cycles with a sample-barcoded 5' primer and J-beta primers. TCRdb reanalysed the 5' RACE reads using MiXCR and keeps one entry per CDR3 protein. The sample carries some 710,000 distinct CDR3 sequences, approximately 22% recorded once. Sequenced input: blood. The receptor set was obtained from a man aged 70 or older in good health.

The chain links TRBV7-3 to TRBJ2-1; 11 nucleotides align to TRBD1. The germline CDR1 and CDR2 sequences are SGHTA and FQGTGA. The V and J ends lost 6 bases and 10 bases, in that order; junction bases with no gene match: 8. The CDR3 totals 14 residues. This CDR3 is CASRSGQGAREQFF. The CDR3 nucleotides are TGTGCCAGCAGATCTGGACAGGGGGCGAGGGAGCAGTTCTTC. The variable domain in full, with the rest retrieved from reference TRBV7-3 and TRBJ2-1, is GAGVSQTPSNKVTEKGKYVELRCDPISGHTALYWYRQSLGQGPEFLIYFQGTGAADDSGLPNDRFFAVRPEGSVSTLKIQRTERGDSAVYLCASRSGQGAREQFFGPGTRLTVL.

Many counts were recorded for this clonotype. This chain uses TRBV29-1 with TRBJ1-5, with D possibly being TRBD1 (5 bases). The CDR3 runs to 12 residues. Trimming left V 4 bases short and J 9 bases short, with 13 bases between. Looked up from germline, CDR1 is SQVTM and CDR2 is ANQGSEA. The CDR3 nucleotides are TGCAGCGTTGGAGACGGCCAGGGGCCCCAGCATTTT. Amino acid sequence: CSVGDGQGPQHF.

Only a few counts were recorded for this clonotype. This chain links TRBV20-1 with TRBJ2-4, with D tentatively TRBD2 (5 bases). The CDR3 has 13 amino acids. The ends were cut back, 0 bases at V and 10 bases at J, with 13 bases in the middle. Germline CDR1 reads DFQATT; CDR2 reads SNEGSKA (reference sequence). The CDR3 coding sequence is TGCAGTGCTAGAGACCCCGGGATAAGGATTCAGTACTTC. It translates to CSARDPGIRIQYF.

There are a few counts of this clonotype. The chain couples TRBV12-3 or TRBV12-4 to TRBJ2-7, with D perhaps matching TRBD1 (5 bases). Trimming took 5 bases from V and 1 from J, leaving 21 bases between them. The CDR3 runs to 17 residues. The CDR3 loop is CASSAGAIRHSSYEQYV. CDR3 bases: TGTGCCAGCAGTGCTGGGGCCATTAGACACTCGTCCTACGAGCAGTACGTC.

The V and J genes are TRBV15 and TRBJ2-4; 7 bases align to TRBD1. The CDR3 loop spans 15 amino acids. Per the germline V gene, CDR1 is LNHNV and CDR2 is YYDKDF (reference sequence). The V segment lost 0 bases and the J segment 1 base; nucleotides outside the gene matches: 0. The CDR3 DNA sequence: TGTGCCACCAGCAGAGACAGGGGGGCCAAAAACATTCAGTACTTC. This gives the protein CATSRDRGAKNIQYF.

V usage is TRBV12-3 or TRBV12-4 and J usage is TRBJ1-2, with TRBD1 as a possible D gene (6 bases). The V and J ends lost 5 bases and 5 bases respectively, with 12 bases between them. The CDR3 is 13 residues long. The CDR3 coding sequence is TGTGCCAGCAGTCAAGGGACAAAATATGGCTACACCTTC. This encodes CASSQGTKYGYTF.

The CDR3 DNA reads as TGTGCCAGCAGTTTCGGGTTAGGGGCCGTCGCAGATACGCAGTATTTT. Translation gives CASSFGLGAVADTQYF. The V and J genes are TRBV12-3 or TRBV12-4 and TRBJ2-3; tentatively, D is TRBD1 (5 bases). Trimming pared 3 bases from V and 4 bases from J, leaving 17 bases between. This CDR3 has 16 residues.

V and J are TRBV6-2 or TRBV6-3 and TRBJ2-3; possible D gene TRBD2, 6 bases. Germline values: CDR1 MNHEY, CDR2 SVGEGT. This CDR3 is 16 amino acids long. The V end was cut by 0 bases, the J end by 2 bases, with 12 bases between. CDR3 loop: CASSYSPGVSTDTQYF. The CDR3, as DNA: TGTGCCAGCAGTTACTCGCCGGGAGTCTCCACAGATACGCAGTATTTT.

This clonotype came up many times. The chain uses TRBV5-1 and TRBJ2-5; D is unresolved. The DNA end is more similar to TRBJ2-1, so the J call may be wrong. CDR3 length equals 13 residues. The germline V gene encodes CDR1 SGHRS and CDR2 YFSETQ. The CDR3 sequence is CASSLPSNNEQFF. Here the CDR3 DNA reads TGCGCCAGCAGCTTGCCCAGCAACAATGAGCAGTTCTTC.

The CDR3 loop is CASSPLGQGAIGELFF. In DNA, the CDR3 is TGTGCCAGCAGCCCCCTTGGCCAGGGGGCAATCGGGGAGCTGTTTTTT. The rearrangement links TRBV6-1 to TRBJ2-2; TRBD1 matches at 8 bases. V lost 6 bases and J lost 7; bases outside the gene matches: 13. The germline V gene encodes CDR1 MNHNS and CDR2 SASEGT. This CDR3 spans 16 amino acids.